Presented here are 30 T cell receptor beta chains from one specimen sequenced in a study of blood T cell repertoires in COVID-19. The repertoire was sequenced with immunoSEQ multiplex PCR; TCRdb's copy has only in-frame clones and lacks some. The sample includes roughly 360,000 clones, around 87% of them seen just once. Sequencing input: PBMCs or T cells enriched from blood (not recorded which). The receptor set was obtained from a man aged 25 to 40 who had recovered from COVID-19.

CDR3 region: CASSLLPVDEQFF. CDR3 nucleotides: TGTGCCAGCAGCCTCCTTCCCGTCGATGAGCAGTTCTTC. The V call is TRBV6-2 or TRBV6-3, the J call TRBJ2-1; D ambiguous. There are 13 residues in the CDR3. V dropped 6 bases and J dropped 8 bases, with 14 bases sitting between them. Per the germline V gene, CDR1 is MNHEY and CDR2 is SVGEGT.

Only a few counts were recorded for this clone. The chain recombines TRBV4-3 with TRBJ1-5, with D tentatively TRBD1 (5 bases). Germline CDR1 reads LGHNA; CDR2 reads YSLEER. The CDR3 sequence is 13 residues long. V was clipped by 4 bases and J by 6 bases, with 10 bases between them. For the CDR3, the DNA is TGCGCCAGCAGCCCCGGGGGTTTTCAGCCCCAGCATTTT. Translating gives CASSPGGFQPQHF.

The chain recombines TRBV9 with TRBJ1-4, with TRBD1 matching over 8 bases. V was pared by 3 bases and J by 6 bases, with 4 bases of the junction left unmatched. The CDR3 is 14 amino acids. Per the germline V gene, CDR1 is SGDLS and CDR2 is YYNGEE. For the CDR3, the DNA is TGTGCCAGCAGCGCGGGACAGGTGGATGAAAAACTGTTTTTT. It specifies CASSAGQVDEKLFF.

This CDR3 is CATSRSLGGRSYNEQFF. DNA for the CDR3: TGTGCCACCAGCAGGAGTCTCGGGGGGCGATCATACAATGAGCAGTTCTTC. The genes are TRBV15 and TRBJ2-1; a possible D gene is TRBD2 (7 bases). Germline V gene lookup returns CDR1 LNHNV and CDR2 YYDKDF (reference sequence). V was shortened by 3 bases and J by 4 bases, with 19 bases between the two germline ends. The CDR3 totals 17 residues.

The chain employs TRBV27 and TRBJ1-3, with D possibly matching TRBD1 (5 bases). V was pared by 2 bases and J by 4 bases, with 15 bases between. CDR1 MNHEY and CDR2 SMNVEV come from the germline V gene (reference sequence). This CDR3 region has 16 residues. CDR3 DNA sequence: TGTGCCAGCAGTTTAGTAAGGGTGACAGTCGGAAACACCATATATTTT. Translated: CASSLVRVTVGNTIYF.

A remark on this clone: Other nucleotide sequences from this sample produce the same CDR3. Written as DNA, the CDR3 is TGTGCCAGCAGCTTACAGGGTAGCACAGATACGCAGTATTTT. Translation: CASSLQGSTDTQYF. This chain connects TRBV7-9 to TRBJ2-3; D may be TRBD1 (5 bases). The CDR3 spans 14 residues. V lost 2 bases, J lost 0 bases, and 6 bases lay in between. Germline CDR1 is SEHNR and CDR2 is FQNEAQ (reference sequence).

The J gene is TRBJ1-1, the V gene TRBV13; 10 bases match TRBD1. This CDR3 has 16 residues. Per germline, CDR1 PRHDT and CDR2 FYEKMQ (reference sequence). V dropped 4 bases and J dropped 6; count of bases not matched to a gene: 11. In nucleotides, the CDR3 is TGTGCCAGCAGCTCCCGGGACAGGGGACGGTATCCTGAAGCTTTCTTT. Translating it yields CASSSRDRGRYPEAFF.

The chain is built from TRBV5-4 and TRBJ1-2, with D possibly matching TRBD1 (5 bases). Trimming cost V 0 bases and J 6 bases, with 9 bases left between them. This CDR3 comprises 13 residues. Germline V gene sequence: CDR1 SGHNT, CDR2 YYREEE (reference sequence). For the CDR3, the DNA is TGTGCCAGCAGCTTGGCGGGGGGTCATGGCTACACCTTC. It encodes CASSLAGGHGYTF.

This clone has more than one count but fewer than ten. The chain uses TRBV4-3 and TRBJ2-7, with TRBD1 matching 8 bases. This CDR3 spans 16 amino acids. The junction had 10 bases not matched to a gene; V was cut back by 3 bases and J by 3 bases. Germline CDR1 and CDR2: LGHNA and YSLEER. The CDR3, as DNA: TGCGCCAGCAGCCACAGCGCGACAGGGGAAAACTACGAGCAGTACTTC. Encoded protein: CASSHSATGENYEQYF.

The chain links TRBV3-1 (or the pseudogene TRBV3-2) to TRBJ1-2, with a possible D match to TRBD1 (6 bases). CDR1 LGHDT and CDR2 YNNKEL come from the germline V gene (reference sequence). V was trimmed by 0 bases and J by 7 bases, leaving 12 bases between them. The CDR3 is 14 amino acids. CDR3: CASSQEQGLTGYTF. The CDR3 nucleotides read TGTGCCAGCAGCCAAGAGCAGGGGCTTACTGGCTACACCTTC.

A few counts support this clone. The same CDR3 can be traced to other DNA sequences in this sample. The gene calls are TRBV19 and TRBJ2-5; TRBD2 is a possible D gene (6 bases). The CDR3 loop spans 13 amino acids. V dropped 6 bases and J dropped 3 bases, with 11 bases sitting between them. Germline-derived CDR1 and CDR2 are LNHDA and SQIVND (reference sequence). CDR3 coding DNA: TGTGCCAGTAGCCCGGAGGGAGAAGAGACCCAGTACTTC. Translating it yields CASSPEGEETQYF.

With respect to this clone: One end of the junction fails to match germline, which may point to a read error. The chain recombines TRBV29-1 with TRBJ2-5; D uncertain. Germline V gene data show CDR1 as SQVTM and CDR2 as ANQGSEA. This CDR3 has 12 residues. CDR3 residues: CSFEGLRETQYF. In DNA, the CDR3 is TGCAGCTTTGAAGGGCTTCGAGAGACCCAGTACTTC. Full variable domain (outside the CDR3, taken from reference TRBV29-1 and TRBJ2-5): SAVISQKPSRDICQRGTSLTIQCQVDSQVTMMFWYRQQPGQSLTLIATANQGSEATYESGFVIDKFPISRPNLTFSTLTVSNMSPEDSSIYLCSFEGLRETQYFGPGTRLLVL.

The chain recombines TRBV19 with TRBJ1-5; maybe TRBD1 (5 bases). Germline V gene lookup returns CDR1 LNHDA and CDR2 SQIVND (reference sequence). The V and J ends lost 3 bases and 0 bases respectively, with 9 bases between them. The CDR3 covers 15 residues. The CDR3 nucleotides are TGTGCCAGTAGTATCGCGACAGTTAGCAATCAGCCCCAGCATTTT. The encoded protein is CASSIATVSNQPQHF.

The chain combines TRBV9 with TRBJ2-3; D might be TRBD2 (5 bases). The CDR3 is 13 residues long. Per the germline V gene, CDR1 is SGDLS and CDR2 is YYNGEE. The ends were cut back, 2 bases at V and 4 bases at J, with 8 bases in the middle. The CDR3 sequence is CASSVPSSDTQYF. CDR3 nucleotides: TGTGCCAGCAGCGTGCCTAGCTCAGATACGCAGTATTTT. The full variable domain, its missing parts supplied by reference TRBV9 and TRBJ2-3, is DSGVTQTPKHLITATGQRVTLRCSPRSGDLSVYWYQQSLDQGLQFLIQYYNGEERAKGNILERFSAQQFPDLHSELNLSSLELGDSALYFCASSVPSSDTQYFGPGTRLTVL.

The gene calls are TRBV6-5 and TRBJ1-4; D remains unclear. The V gene lost 7 bases and the J gene lost 0 bases, with 9 bases spanning the gap. Per germline, CDR1 MNHEY and CDR2 SVGAGI. The CDR3 consists of 14 residues. The chain's CDR3 is CASTGLTTNEKLFF. The CDR3 DNA is TGTGCCAGCACTGGACTGACAACTAATGAAAAACTGTTTTTT.

The CDR3 DNA is TGCGCCAGCAGCTCACATCAGGGTTATGGCTACACCTTC. Protein product: CASSSHQGYGYTF. This chain joins TRBV5-1 and TRBJ1-2; possible D gene TRBD1, 5 bases. Germline lookup yields CDR1 SGHRS and CDR2 YFSETQ. The CDR3 spans 13 residues. The ends were cut back, 3 bases at V and 5 bases at J, with 11 bases in the middle.

The V gene is TRBV7-2, the J gene TRBJ2-5; D is perhaps TRBD2 (6 bases). V lost 5 bases, J lost 3 bases, and 10 bases lay in between. The CDR3 extends over 13 amino acids. The germline V gene has CDR1 SGHTA and CDR2 FQGNSA. The chain's CDR3 is CASSTWTKETQYF. In nucleotides, the CDR3 is TGTGCCAGCAGCACATGGACTAAAGAGACCCAGTACTTC.

The chain employs TRBV13 and TRBJ2-7; TRBD1 matches 9 bases. Germline CDR1 reads PRHDT; CDR2 reads FYEKMQ (reference sequence). J was trimmed by 5 bases and V by 6 bases; bases with no gene match: 8. The CDR3 length is 14 residues. This CDR3 is CASRRRDRDHEQYF. CDR3 bases: TGTGCCAGCAGACGCCGGGACAGGGACCACGAGCAGTACTTC.

V is TRBV7-9 and J is TRBJ2-1; the match to TRBD2 covers 8 bases. The CDR3 consists of 18 residues. The germline CDR1 and CDR2 sequences are SEHNR and FQNEAQ (reference sequence). V shed 5 bases, J shed 2 bases, and the junction held 14 bases outside the gene matches. The DNA of the CDR3 is TGTGCCAGCAGCCCCCTCGGGGGGTGGCGGGGGGCCTACAATGAGCAGTTCTTC. Translating gives CASSPLGGWRGAYNEQFF.

The rearrangement links TRBV28 to TRBJ2-7; TRBD1 aligns across 9 bases. V shed 5 bases, J shed 7 bases, and the junction held 9 bases outside the gene matches. This CDR3 is built from 14 residues. Germline CDR1 reads MDHEN; CDR2 reads SYDVKM. The CDR3 sequence: CASSPPDRGSEQYF. The CDR3 DNA is TGTGCCAGCAGTCCCCCCGACAGGGGGAGTGAGCAGTACTTC. The whole variable domain, filled in from reference TRBV28 and TRBJ2-7, reads DVKVTQSSRYLVKRTGEKVFLECVQDMDHENMFWYRQDPGLGLRLIYFSYDVKMKEKGDIPEGYSVSREKKERFSLILESASTNQTSMYLCASSPPDRGSEQYFGPGTRLTVT.

This chain connects TRBV19 to TRBJ2-5; possible D gene TRBD1, 9 bases. CDR3 size: 14 residues. Germline V gene lookup returns CDR1 LNHDA and CDR2 SQIVND (reference sequence). Trimming shortened V by 7 bases and J by 13 bases, and 25 bases separated the two germline ends. The CDR3 sequence is CASTPDRGTRVRYF. CDR3 DNA sequence: TGTGCCAGTACCCCAGACAGGGGGACTAGAGTTCGGTACTTC. The whole variable domain, remainder taken from reference TRBV19 and TRBJ2-5, is DGGITQSPKYLFRKEGQNVTLSCEQNLNHDAMYWYRQDPGQGLRLIYYSQIVNDFQKGDIAEGYSVSREKKESFPLTVTSAQKNPTAFYLCASTPDRGTRVRYFGPGTRLLVL.

This chain links TRBV2 with TRBJ1-4, with a tentative D call TRBD1 (6 bases). This CDR3 region has 15 residues. Germline V gene lookup returns CDR1 SNHLY and CDR2 FYNNEI. The V gene lost 4 bases and the J gene lost 1 base, with 10 bases spanning the gap. The CDR3: CASSVLQGTNEKLFF. For the CDR3, the DNA is TGTGCCAGCAGTGTTCTACAGGGAACTAATGAAAAACTGTTTTTT.

V and J are TRBV29-1 and TRBJ2-3, with 9 bases identical to TRBD1. Germline V gene sequence: CDR1 SQVTM, CDR2 ANQGSEA. Unmatched junction bases numbered 6, after V lost 8 bases and J lost 3 bases. This CDR3 has 13 residues. CDR3 in DNA: TGCAGCTCAGAGACAGGGGGGACAGATACGCAGTATTTT. This sequence encodes CSSETGGTDTQYF.

The chain links TRBV4-3 to TRBJ2-2; the D gene is possibly TRBD1 (6 bases). Germline V lookup: CDR1 LGHNA, CDR2 YSLEER. The CDR3 has 14 residues. The V gene lost 1 base and the J gene lost 5 bases, with 8 bases spanning the gap. CDR3 in DNA: TGCGCCAGCAGCCAAGCCACAGGGACCGGGGAGCTGTTTTTT. This sequence encodes CASSQATGTGELFF.

The genes are TRBV4-1 and TRBJ1-1; TRBD1 is a possible D gene (6 bases). CDR3 size: 15 residues. V was cut by 0 bases and J by 1 base, with 9 bases left in between. Looked up from germline, CDR1 is MGHRA and CDR2 is YSYEKL. CDR3 amino acids: CASSQEKGQNTEAFF. The CDR3 nucleotides are TGCGCCAGCAGCCAAGAAAAGGGACAGAACACTGAAGCTTTCTTT.

Concerning this clone itself: Other DNA sequences from this sample encode an identical CDR3 as well. The chain is built from TRBV10-3 and TRBJ1-4; a possible D gene is TRBD1 (6 bases). This CDR3 is built from 13 residues. The V end lost 4 bases, the J end lost 8 bases, and 11 bases lay between the germline ends. Germline loops: CDR1 ENHRY, CDR2 SYGVKD. CDR3 in amino acids: CAISAGEGEKLFF. As DNA, the CDR3 is TGTGCCATCAGTGCAGGGGAGGGGGAAAAACTGTTTTTT.

This clone occurred once. This chain uses TRBV7-6 with TRBJ2-1; D unclear. Trimming stripped 0 bases from V and 7 bases from J, with 10 bases between. CDR3 size: 14 residues. Germline assignment: CDR1 SGHVS and CDR2 FNYEAQ. In DNA, the CDR3 is TGTGCCAGCAGCTTAGCGACTCTTGGGAATGAGCAGTTCTTC. Protein sequence: CASSLATLGNEQFF.

The chain carries TRBV5-6 and TRBJ2-3; TRBD1 matches at 8 bases. Germline V gene lookup returns CDR1 SGHDT and CDR2 YYEEEE. This CDR3 spans 16 amino acids. The junction had 10 bases not matched to a gene; V was cut back by 5 bases and J by 2 bases. The CDR3 DNA sequence: TGTGCCAGCAGTCCGTTGGGGCAGGGGGCCACAGATACGCAGTATTTT. This gives the protein CASSPLGQGATDTQYF.

This chain joins TRBV6-5 and TRBJ2-7; no clear D. The germline V and J ends were trimmed by 2 bases and 3 bases, with 14 bases remaining between them. This CDR3 comprises 15 residues. The germline CDR1 and CDR2 sequences are MNHEY and SVGAGI. The CDR3 is CASSYGGAPLYEQYF. CDR3 sequence (DNA): TGTGCCAGCAGTTACGGCGGCGCCCCACTCTACGAGCAGTACTTC.

V gene TRBV20-1 combines with J gene TRBJ1-4, with TRBD1 matching over 9 bases. After removal of 3 bases from V and 7 bases from J, the junction contained 12 bases not matched to a gene. Germline V gene data show CDR1 as DFQATT and CDR2 as SNEGSKA (reference sequence). The CDR3 has 16 residues. CDR3 sequence (DNA): TGCAGTGCTAGTGCCCCCTACAGGGGGCTGGGTGAAAAACTGTTTTTT. It encodes CSASAPYRGLGEKLFF.